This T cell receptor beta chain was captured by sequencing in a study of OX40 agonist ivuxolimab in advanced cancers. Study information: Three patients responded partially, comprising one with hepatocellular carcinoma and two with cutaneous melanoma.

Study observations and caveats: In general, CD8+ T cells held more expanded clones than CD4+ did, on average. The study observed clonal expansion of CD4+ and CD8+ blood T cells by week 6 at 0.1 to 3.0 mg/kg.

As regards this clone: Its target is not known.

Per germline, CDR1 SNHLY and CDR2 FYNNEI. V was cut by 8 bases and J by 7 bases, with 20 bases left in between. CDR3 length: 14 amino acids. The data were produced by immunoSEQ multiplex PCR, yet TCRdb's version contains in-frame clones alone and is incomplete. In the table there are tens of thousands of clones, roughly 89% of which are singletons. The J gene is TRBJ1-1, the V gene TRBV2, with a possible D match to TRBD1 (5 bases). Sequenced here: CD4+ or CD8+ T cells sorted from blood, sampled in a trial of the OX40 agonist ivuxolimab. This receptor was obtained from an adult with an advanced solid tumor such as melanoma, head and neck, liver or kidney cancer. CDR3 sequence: CASGTPEGLSEAFF. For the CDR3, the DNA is TGTGCCAGCGGGACCCCTGAGGGATTGAGTGAAGCTTTCTTT.